The rows below give T cell receptor beta chains drawn from one sample of a study of early T cells in non-severe SARS-CoV-2 infection. TCRdb reanalysed the 5' RACE reads using MiXCR and keeps one entry per CDR3 protein. Among 20,000 to 25,000 distinct CDR3 sequences, approximately 5.4% were seen once, and the ten largest hold 13% to 15%. The starting material was whole blood, obtained at baseline. Source of these receptors: an adult who was a healthcare worker with PCR-confirmed SARS-CoV-2 infection or an uninfected control (not recorded which). Each CDR3 is given with its conserved first and last residue. Each record gives: D gene, J gene, clone size, V gene, CDR3 protein, CDR3 DNA. D genes are given only for firm matches. Clone size is stated in some rows and not others, as once, few, many or a class when expanded.

TRBD1	TRBJ2-1	medium-sized	TRBV2	CASSEWDRDNEQFF	TGTGCCAGCAGTGAATGGGACAGAGACAATGAGCAGTTCTTC
NA	TRBJ2-7	many	TRBV30	CAWSRFGRQTYEQYF	TGTGCCTGGAGTCGATTTGGACGGCAGACCTACGAGCAGTACTTC
TRBD1	TRBJ2-3	few	TRBV4-3	CASSQDLDRGTDTQYF	TGCGCCAGCAGCCAAGACCTGGACAGGGGCACAGATACGCAGTATTTT
NA	TRBJ1-2	NA	TRBV14	CASSTDGYGYTF	TGTGCCAGCAGCACGGACGGCTATGGCTACACCTTC
NA	TRBJ2-2	NA	TRBV7-2	CASSLGAGTGELFF	TGTGCCAGCAGCTTAGGGGCGGGCACCGGGGAGCTGTTTTTT
TRBD1	TRBJ2-1	few	TRBV4-3	CASSRQTGDEQFF	TGCGCCAGCAGCCGCCAGACAGGGGATGAGCAGTTCTTC
TRBD2	TRBJ2-1	NA	TRBV9	CASSVGAGGLEQFF	TGTGCCAGCAGCGTAGGCGCGGGGGGGCTTGAGCAGTTCTTC
NA	TRBJ2-5	NA	TRBV2	CASSRGEETQYF	TGTGCCAGCAGCCGAGGTGAAGAGACCCAGTACTTC
NA	TRBJ2-2	NA	TRBV7-2	CASSFKGTGELFF	TGTGCCAGCAGCTTCAAGGGCACCGGGGAGCTGTTTTTT
TRBD1	TRBJ1-1	NA	TRBV4-1	CASSQTGGRMNTEAFF	TGCGCCAGCAGCCAGACAGGGGGCCGCATGAACACTGAAGCTTTCTTT
NA	TRBJ2-7	many	TRBV6-5	CASSYRETYEQYF	TGTGCCAGCAGTTACCGGGAGACTTACGAGCAGTACTTC
TRBD1	TRBJ2-4	few	TRBV29-1	CSVWTGKNIQYF	TGCAGCGTGTGGACAGGAAAAAACATTCAGTACTTC
NA	TRBJ1-2	medium-sized	TRBV20-1	CSARERTNYGYTF	TGCAGTGCTAGAGAAAGGACCAACTATGGCTACACCTTC
NA	TRBJ1-3	NA	TRBV9	CASGTGTSGNTIYF	TGTGCCAGCGGCACAGGGACCTCTGGAAACACCATATATTTT
TRBD1	TRBJ1-5	few	TRBV20-1	CSARAGTGKASQPQHF	TGCAGTGCTAGAGCCGGGACAGGGAAGGCGAGTCAGCCCCAGCATTTT
NA	TRBJ2-2	many	TRBV10-3	CAIRGVPANTGELFF	TGTGCCATCAGGGGAGTCCCCGCGAACACCGGGGAGCTGTTTTTT
NA	TRBJ2-7	NA	TRBV6-5	CASSDVDGYEQYF	TGTGCCAGCAGTGATGTGGACGGCTACGAGCAGTACTTC
TRBD1	TRBJ2-3	many	TRBV12-3/TRBV12-4	CASTFFMDRGTDTQYF	TGTGCCAGCACTTTCTTCATGGACAGGGGCACAGATACGCAGTATTTT
NA	TRBJ2-7	NA	TRBV12-3/TRBV12-4	CASSLFMGVEYF	TGTGCCAGCAGTTTATTTATGGGGGTAGAGTACTTC
TRBD1	TRBJ2-5	many	TRBV9	CASSVGTGTQETQYF	TGTGCCAGCAGCGTAGGGACAGGGACCCAAGAGACCCAGTACTTC
NA	TRBJ1-1	medium-sized	TRBV3-1	CASSGGTGTKNTEAFF	TGTGCCAGCAGCGGAGGCACCGGGACAAAGAACACTGAAGCTTTCTTT
NA	TRBJ1-5	many	TRBV7-3	CASSPGVGQPQHF	TGTGCCAGCAGCCCAGGGGTAGGGCAGCCCCAGCATTTT
TRBD1	TRBJ1-4	few	TRBV11-2	CASSSTGEGEKLFF	TGTGCCAGCAGCTCTACAGGGGAGGGTGAAAAACTGTTTTTT
NA	TRBJ2-2	NA	TRBV5-1	CASSPEGGELFF	TGCGCCAGCAGCCCTGAGGGCGGGGAGCTGTTTTTT
NA	TRBJ2-2	medium-sized	TRBV7-3	CASSLTSTGELFF	TGTGCCAGCAGCTTAACCTCCACCGGGGAGCTGTTTTTT
NA	TRBJ2-1	medium-sized	TRBV12-5	CASGTDSSYNEQFF	TGTGCTAGTGGTACTGACAGCTCCTACAATGAGCAGTTCTTC
NA	TRBJ1-6	many	TRBV6-5	CASSPDTPGTPLHF	TGTGCCAGCAGTCCGGATACTCCGGGGACACCCCTCCACTTT
NA	TRBJ1-6	NA	TRBV12-3/TRBV12-4	CASSSTGAGSPLHF	TGTGCCAGCAGTTCCACCGGGGCTGGGTCACCCCTCCACTTT
NA	TRBJ2-5	few	TRBV20-1	CSGLGGQSHQETQYF	TGCAGCGGACTGGGAGGCCAAAGTCACCAAGAGACCCAGTACTTC
NA	TRBJ1-1	NA	TRBV7-2	CASSLGARGADEAFF	TGTGCCAGCAGCTTAGGGGCGAGGGGGGCGGATGAAGCTTTCTTT
NA	TRBJ2-5	few	TRBV5-5	CASSFRRGSETQYF	TGTGCCAGCAGCTTTAGGAGGGGGAGTGAGACCCAGTACTTC
NA	TRBJ2-3	medium-sized	TRBV11-1	CASSQRDSTDTQYF	TGTGCCAGCAGTCAACGGGACAGCACAGATACGCAGTATTTT
NA	TRBJ1-6	NA	TRBV18	CASSPYQGNNNSPLHF	TGTGCCAGCTCACCATACCAAGGGAACAATAATTCACCCCTCCACTTT
TRBD1	TRBJ1-5	medium-sized	TRBV19	CASRVDRSRNQPQHF	TGTGCCAGTAGGGTGGACAGGAGTCGCAATCAGCCCCAGCATTTT
NA	TRBJ2-7	NA	TRBV5-1	CASSLVQVTYEQYF	TGCGCCAGCAGCTTGGTCCAGGTTACCTACGAGCAGTACTTC
TRBD1	TRBJ2-7	NA	TRBV2	CASRVRDRAHEQYF	TGTGCCAGCAGAGTCCGGGACAGGGCACACGAGCAGTACTTC
NA	TRBJ1-6	many	TRBV6-5	CASSYSRQNDSPLHF	TGTGCCAGCAGTTACTCCCGGCAGAATGATTCACCCCTCCACTTT
NA	TRBJ2-2	NA	TRBV7-2	CASSTDPTGELFF	TGTGCCAGCTCGACAGATCCCACCGGGGAGCTGTTTTTT
NA	TRBJ2-7	many	TRBV6-1	CASSPRGHSYEQYF	TGTGCCAGCAGTCCCCGGGGCCATTCCTACGAGCAGTACTTC
NA	TRBJ1-1	NA	TRBV4-3	CASSQEGGTEAFF	TGCGCCAGCAGCCAAGAAGGGGGCACTGAAGCTTTCTTT
NA	TRBJ2-7	many	TRBV2	CASSDGAAYEQYF	TGTGCCAGCAGTGACGGGGCAGCCTACGAGCAGTACTTC
NA	TRBJ2-7	NA	TRBV28	CASSLRYEQYF	TGTGCCAGCAGTTTACGGTACGAGCAGTACTTC
NA	TRBJ1-6	many	TRBV20-1	CSARGDRLYSPLHF	TGCAGTGCTAGAGGTGACAGGCTATACTCACCCCTCCACTTT
TRBD2	TRBJ2-3	NA	TRBV20-1	CSARPGTSGGDTQYF	TGCAGTGCTAGACCCGGGACTAGCGGGGGAGATACGCAGTATTTT
NA	TRBJ2-7	NA	TRBV3-1	CASSQDFGGSSYEQYF	TGTGCCAGCAGCCAAGATTTTGGGGGGAGCTCCTACGAGCAGTACTTC